Reported below is one T cell receptor beta chain. Assay: immunoSEQ multiplex PCR; the TCRdb copy retains only in-frame clones and omits some. The table lists around 340,000 clones, around 83% of them singletons, with around 3% in the top ten. This entry belongs to a study of blood T cell repertoires in COVID-19. Turning to the study itself: There were acute and convalescent COVID-19 samples, and they came from the United States, Italy and Spain. From T cells, B-cell-depleted T cells, or PBMCs came the material, which was cDNA or gDNA.

Between the trimmed V and J ends, which lost 3 bases and 0 bases, there was a span of 7 bases. CDR3 length: 14 amino acids. Per the germline V gene, CDR1 is SGHTA and CDR2 is FQGTGA. The chain uses TRBV7-3 and TRBJ2-3; D is uncertain. The clonotype originates from a man aged 25 to 40 with active or convalescent COVID-19. The sequencing sample was made of peripheral blood. CDR3 sequence reads: CASSFSHSTDTQYF. In DNA, the CDR3 is TGTGCCAGCAGCTTCTCACACAGCACAGATACGCAGTATTTT.